The entry below gives a single TCR beta chain sequence along with its context. The CDR3 is 16 amino acids. Germline trimming cut 2 bases from V and 0 bases from J; bases unmatched to any gene: 3. Germline values: CDR1 LNHNV, CDR2 YYDKDF (reference sequence). These data originate in a study of T cells in Graves' hyperthyroidism and ophthalmopathy. It was RNA transcripts that yielded the amplified TCR beta CDR3 regions. The study used the HTBI primer set for a first-round RT-PCR of the TCR CDR3. TCRdb re-derived calls from the multiplex PCR reads in MiXCR, one entry per CDR3 protein. The data hold hundreds of thousands of distinct CDR3 sequences, with about 45% observed a single time.

This chain uses TRBV15 with TRBJ1-3, with TRBD1 identical over 8 bases. The sequence came from an adult man with Graves' disease, either hyperthyroidism or ophthalmopathy (not recorded which). Specimen: peripheral blood or thyroid tissue (not recorded which). This CDR3 reads CATSRTDRDSGNTIYF. CDR3 nucleotide sequence: TGTGCCACCAGCAGAACGGACAGGGACTCTGGAAACACCATATATTTT. The full variable domain, with the rest looked up from reference TRBV15 and TRBJ1-3, is DAMVIQNPRYQVTQFGKPVTLSCSQTLNHNVMYWYQQKSSQAPKLLFHYYDKDFNNEADTPDNFQSRRPNTSFCFLDIRSPGLGDTAMYLCATSRTDRDSGNTIYFGEGSWLTVV.